This TCR beta chain was sequenced in a study of shared clonotypes between healthy human individuals (TCRdb year 2020). Regarding the complete study: The cohort comprised a couple of women and a few men aged 18 to 49 years. For each donor, three plates each were used for CD4 naive and CD4 memory, two plates were used for CD8 naive, and one plate was used for CD8 memory. The study deeply sequenced blood TCR repertoires of five healthy adults to estimate repertoire size and the extent of clonotype sharing between individuals. Different laboratories and diverse techniques were used to prepare libraries and sequence TCR repertoires, to increase sequencing depth and limit assay-specific biases. Each donor's leukapheresis produced roughly between roughly 0.85 and 9.5 billion PBMCs.

Concerning this clone: There is no known antigen for this receptor. No per-base quality is available; no much larger clone lies one base away.

For the CD8 naive samples, CD45RO-negative cells were positively selected for CCR7, yielding a CD45RA+CCR7+ population from which TemRA cells were excluded. Donors were healthy HIV-negative adults with no recently reported acute infections or vaccinations. Every donor was a Caucasian adult living in Nashville, Tennessee, USA. After blood collection by leukapheresis, PBMCs were isolated using Ficoll-Histopaque density gradient centrifugation and then cryopreserved in the vapor phase of liquid nitrogen. Purity and quantity of every magnetically sorted T cell population were checked by analytical flow cytometry. Genomic DNA was isolated from each sorted fraction and quantified by UV absorbance on a Nanodrop 2000c. The germline V gene (reference sequence) specifies SEHNR as CDR1 and FQNEAQ as CDR2. There are 13 amino acids in the CDR3, from cysteine to phenylalanine inclusive. Only the CDR3 DNA is retained, 39 bases long and in frame from the first base. Trimming takes 4 bases from V and 2 bases from J, and the germline ends sit 9 bases apart.

General findings and caveats noted by the study authors: Sampling was limited to blood, and TCR repertoires in tissue likely differ from TCR repertoires in blood. Rarefaction of sorted-subset datasets indicated incomplete sequencing despite the large sequencing depth. Across a few donors, approximately 5% of naive CD4, roughly 3.5% of naive CD8, roughly 2.2% of memory CD4, and 0.4% of memory CD8 clonotypes were shared. Clonotypes shared by all four sorted-subset donors showed higher generation probabilities than non-shared clonotypes. Based on pairwise subsampling, the degree of clonotype sharing among donors was expected to be affected by sequencing depth. Naive subsets generally had larger estimated clonotype richness than memory subsets did. Because the study included only a small number of donors, the genetic and exposure-history diversity represented was limited.

Using the deep immunoSEQ assay, TCR CDR3 regions were amplified from genomic DNA by multiplex PCR. Extracted genomic DNA from each cell subset was spread evenly across all wells of several immunoSEQ 96-well plates, with each plate serving as a replicate. For sorted subsets, each replicate PCR was loaded with about 0.2 ug genomic DNA, equivalent to 25,000 to 35,000 T cell genomes. Purified libraries were measured with a Qubit 3.0 fluorometer, size-checked on a Bioanalyzer 2100, and measured again with the KAPA Library Quantification kit. Every immunoSEQ 96-well plate was sequenced on a dedicated single-read 150-cycle Illumina NextSeq 550 flow cell. On the authors' methods: Because the immunoSEQ output included only junctional sequences and no quality scores, the filtering could not be the same as the filtering used for full-length reads. Sequences were annotated with PyIR, a Python wrapper for IgBLAST v1.9, using IMGT germline references to assign V/J genes and CDR3. Reads with weak V/J assignments (E-value above 1e-6), missing CDR3, stop codons, out-of-frame junctions, or ambiguous translated residues were removed. V3J clonotypes were defined by identical inferred V gene, J gene, and CDR3 amino acid sequence. The percentage overlap between two repertoires was calculated by dividing the number of shared unique clonotypes by the size of the smaller repertoire. RTK rarefaction, the Chao1 estimator, and Recon v2.1 estimates of unobserved clonotypes were used to assess repertoire richness. Generation probabilities for all TCRbeta clonotypes obtained by the gDNA method from a handful of donors were computed using OLGA. Here the immuneACCESS table is served through TCRdb, limited to in-frame sequences with V and J called. Missing clones are a known gap in these copies; in checked studies unresolved V genes cover under half, and the rest lacks a known reason. That table supplies the V and J calls and clone size; D and trimming were determined from the DNA. This sample has hundreds of thousands of clones in its table, and around 96% of those were observed once. The top ten clonotypes cover less than 0.13% of the sample.

Sequenced: naive CD8+ T cells sorted from blood. The cell subset or site label here, explained by the study, means: CD45RA+CCR7+. The receptor's source is a woman in her thirties in good health. Recombination connected TRBV7-9 to TRBJ2-7, with the D segment identity uncertain. CDR3 reads: CASSYGPTYEQYF. The nucleotides are TGTGCCAGCAGCTACGGACCAACCTACGAGCAGTACTTC. This CDR3, with the reference TRBV7-9 and TRBJ2-7 proteins standing in past its ends, gives the full variable domain DTGVSQNPRHKITKRGQNVTFRCDPISEHNRLYWYRQTLGQGPEFLTYFQNEAQLEKSRLLSDRFSAERPKGSFSTLEIQRTEQGDSAMYLCASSYGPTYEQYFGPGTRLTVT.